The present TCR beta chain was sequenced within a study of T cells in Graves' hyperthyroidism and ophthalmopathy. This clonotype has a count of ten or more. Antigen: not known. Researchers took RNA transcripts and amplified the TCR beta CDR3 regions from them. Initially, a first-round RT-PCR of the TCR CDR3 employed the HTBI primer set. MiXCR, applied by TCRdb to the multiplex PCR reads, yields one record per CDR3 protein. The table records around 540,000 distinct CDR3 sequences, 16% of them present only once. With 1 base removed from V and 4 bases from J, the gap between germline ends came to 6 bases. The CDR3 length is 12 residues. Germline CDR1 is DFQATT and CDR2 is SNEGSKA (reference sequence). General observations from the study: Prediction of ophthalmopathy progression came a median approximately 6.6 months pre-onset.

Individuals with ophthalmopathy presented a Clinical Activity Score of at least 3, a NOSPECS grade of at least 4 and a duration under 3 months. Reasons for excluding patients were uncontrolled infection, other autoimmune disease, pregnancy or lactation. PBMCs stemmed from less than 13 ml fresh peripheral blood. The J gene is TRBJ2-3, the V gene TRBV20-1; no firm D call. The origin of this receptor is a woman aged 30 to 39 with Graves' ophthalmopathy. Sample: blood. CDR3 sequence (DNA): TGCAGTGCTAGAGCCACTCCAGATACGCAGTATTTT. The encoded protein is CSARATPDTQYF.